This TCR beta chain was sequenced for a study of cytomegalovirus exposure and HLA in healthy donors. General study points: Whilst most TCR sequences proved rare, a subset of public TCRs occurred across many donors.

For this clone: What it binds is unknown.

The CDR3 totals 17 residues. V trimming: 4 bases; J trimming: 2 bases; junction bases outside the gene matches: 13. Looked up from germline, CDR1 is SGDLS and CDR2 is YYNGEE. Measured with immunoSEQ multiplex PCR; TCRdb has only the in-frame clones, and not every one. Of around 150,000 clones listed, 75% to 90% are singletons. The study drew the donors from its roughly 120-subject validation cohort, separate from the approximately 700-subject first cohort. The specimen was PBMCs. This chain uses TRBV9 with TRBJ2-5; TRBD2 matches 8 bases. This clonotype was sampled from a woman between 18 and 30 years old in good health and CMV-seronegative. The CDR3 protein is CASSRNPSTSEQETQYF. CDR3 DNA: TGTGCCAGCAGCAGAAATCCCTCGACTAGCGAGCAAGAGACCCAGTACTTC.